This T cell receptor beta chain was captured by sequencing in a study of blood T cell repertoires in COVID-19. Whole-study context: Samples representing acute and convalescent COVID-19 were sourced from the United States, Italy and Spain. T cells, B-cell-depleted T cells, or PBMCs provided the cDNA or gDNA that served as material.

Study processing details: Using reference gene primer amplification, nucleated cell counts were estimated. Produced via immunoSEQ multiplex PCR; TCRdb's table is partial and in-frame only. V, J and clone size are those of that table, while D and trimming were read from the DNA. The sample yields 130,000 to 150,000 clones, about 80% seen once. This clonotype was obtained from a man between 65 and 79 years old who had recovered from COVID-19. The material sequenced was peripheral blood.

CDR3 in amino acids: CSASSRGTGANVLTF. The DNA for the CDR3 is TGCAGTGCTAGTTCCCGGGGTACTGGGGCCAACGTCCTGACTTTC. The genes are TRBV20-1 and TRBJ2-6; tentative D call: TRBD2 (5 bases). Germline V lookup: CDR1 DFQATT, CDR2 SNEGSKA (reference sequence). The V gene lost 3 bases and the J gene lost 2 bases, with 11 bases spanning the gap. This CDR3 has 15 amino acids.